One TCR beta chain is described in this entry. There is no known antigen for this receptor. No much larger clone exists at a distance of one base, and base qualities are not known. The cysteine opens and the phenylalanine closes a CDR3 of 13 amino acids. The DNA shown is the 39-base CDR3, in frame from base 1. Clipping removes 3 bases from V and 8 bases from J, with 7 as the unmatched junction base count. As encoded in the germline V gene (reference sequence), CDR1 is DFQATT while CDR2 is SNEGSKA. Instrument on record: Illumina HiSeq 1500. The public reads were run again by TCRdb, first through fastp at Q25 and then through MiXCR, and only productive beta chains were kept. Every distinct CDR3 protein forms one entry, paired with its most common genes and DNA. In this sample the table shows about 310,000 distinct CDR3 sequences, about a tenth of which occur a single time. The ten most abundant clones make up 2.5% of the sample.

These data belong to a study of T cell repertoires in cytomegalovirus infection (dated by TCRdb to 2018 to 2020). Broadly, across the study: Donor HLA type was relevant to the analysis, as public TCR beta signatures indicated carriage of CMV infection together with the matching HLA type. Summary of the overall study and its limitations: The ex vivo response was dominated by HLA-C-restricted CMV-specific TCR beta clonotypes, and the single most frequent clonotype in two of eight donors was supplied by these HLA-C-restricted clonotypes. Cumulative frequency of public TCR beta family members discriminated carriers of CMV infection plus the relevant HLA type in this cohort and an independent roughly 330-donor cohort.

Sequencing used PBMCs. The origin of this receptor is a human donor in good health (CMV status not recorded). Some clones in this sample may be carry-over from other donors' samples. Recombination joined TRBV20-1 with TRBJ1-1; a stretch of 9 junction bases matches TRBD1. The nucleotide sequence reads as follows: TGCAGTGCTAGTCGACAGGGGGTTCAGGAAGCTTTCTTT. This translates into CSASRQGVQEAFF.